This T cell receptor (beta chain) was captured by sequencing in a study of blood T cell repertoires in COVID-19. Across the whole study: The study drew acute and convalescent COVID-19 samples from the United States, Italy and Spain.

Data came from immunoSEQ multiplex PCR; TCRdb stores just in-frame clones and leaves some out. The sample gives 360,000 or so clones, roughly 90% of which show up once; 1.5% to 2% is in the top ten. The CDR3 runs 14 residues. V gave up 2 bases and J gave up 0 bases, with 7 bases separating them. Germline CDR1 reads SGHRS; CDR2 reads YFSETQ. Clinical histories supplied by participants themselves formed the basis of cohort assignment. Symptom resolution, clearance, or two negative PCRs marked donors in Cohort 3 as recovered. What was sequenced was PBMCs or T cells enriched from blood (not recorded which). This receptor was obtained from a woman aged 25 to 45 who had recovered from COVID-19. This sequence joins TRBV5-1 and TRBJ2-3; possibly TRBD1 for D (5 bases). CDR3 loop: CASSLQESTDTQYF. The CDR3 nucleotides read TGCGCCAGCAGCTTACAGGAGAGCACAGATACGCAGTATTTT.